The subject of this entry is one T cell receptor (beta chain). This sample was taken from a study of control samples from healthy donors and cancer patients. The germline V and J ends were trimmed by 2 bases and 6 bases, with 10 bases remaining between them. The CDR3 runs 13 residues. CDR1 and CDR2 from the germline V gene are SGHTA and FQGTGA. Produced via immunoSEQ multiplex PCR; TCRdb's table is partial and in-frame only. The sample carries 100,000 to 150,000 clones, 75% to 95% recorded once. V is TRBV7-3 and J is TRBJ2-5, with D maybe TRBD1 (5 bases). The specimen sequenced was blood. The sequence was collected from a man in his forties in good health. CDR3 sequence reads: CASSLGQGQTQYF. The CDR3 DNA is TGTGCCAGCAGCTTAGGACAAGGGCAGACCCAGTACTTC.